The 10 T cell receptor beta chains reported below all come from one sample, sequenced in a study of CD8+ T cells in alopecia areata. Alopecia areata patients provided lesional scalp punch biopsies and peripheral blood. Reverse transcribed after extraction, RNA yielded cDNA as the sequencing template. The table came from immunoSEQ multiplex PCR; TCRdb's copy has only in-frame clones and leaves some out. The sample lists some 9,800 clones, approximately 70% occurring once. Sequences were obtained from skin. The receptors come from a human donor with alopecia areata.

The chain recombines TRBV19 with TRBJ1-5; D gene unclear. CDR1 and CDR2 (germline): LNHDA, SQIVND (reference sequence). The CDR3 spans 13 residues. V was pared by 1 base and J by 7 bases, with 8 bases between. This chain's CDR3 is CASSIVTGQPQHF. CDR3 DNA: TGTGCCAGTAGTATAGTCACGGGACAGCCCCAGCATTTT.

The chain carries TRBV5-1 and TRBJ2-1; tentative D call: TRBD1 (5 bases). The CDR3 covers 13 residues. V was trimmed by 4 bases and J by 5 bases, leaving 10 bases between them. Germline V CDR1 and CDR2: SGHRS, YFSETQ. CDR3 loop: CASSAGPDNEQFF. CDR3 nucleotides: TGCGCCAGCAGCGCAGGGCCCGACAATGAGCAGTTCTTC.

This clone was detected only a few times. The J gene is TRBJ2-3, the V gene TRBV2; TRBD1 aligns across 9 bases. Germline trimming cut 10 bases from V and 7 bases from J; bases unmatched to any gene: 12. Germline CDR1 is SNHLY and CDR2 is FYNNEI. This CDR3 has 14 residues. The CDR3 sequence is CATPGQGRLNTQYF. The CDR3 DNA is TGTGCCACCCCAGGACAGGGGCGTCTAAATACGCAGTATTTT.

This chain joins TRBV10-2 and TRBJ2-2, with 12 positions matching TRBD2. The germline V gene has CDR1 WSHSY and CDR2 SAAADI. Losses at the gene ends were 4 bases for V and 3 bases for J; bases not matched to a gene: 3. CDR3 size: 16 residues. Here the CDR3 DNA reads TGCGCCAGCAGTGCGGGGACTAGCGGGTACACCGGGGAGCTGTTTTTT. This translates into CASSAGTSGYTGELFF.

The rearrangement uses TRBV11-1 and TRBJ1-2; D is uncertain. CDR1 and CDR2 (germline): SGHAT, FQDESV (reference sequence). This CDR3 is built from 12 residues. V lost 0 bases to trimming and J lost 8 bases, with 7 bases between them. The CDR3 nucleotides are TGTGCCAGCAGCTTAGCGGGTTACGGCTACACCTTC. Its translation is CASSLAGYGYTF.

The genes are TRBV18 and TRBJ2-1, with 9 bases aligning to TRBD1. V dropped 3 bases and J dropped 8; count of bases not matched to a gene: 8. Looked up from germline, CDR1 is KGHSH and CDR2 is LQKENI. This CDR3 is built from 15 residues. CDR3 in amino acids: CASSPTGGASYEQFF. As DNA, the CDR3 is TGTGCCAGCTCACCCACAGGGGGCGCCTCCTATGAGCAGTTCTTC.

The rearrangement uses TRBV27 and TRBJ1-5; D is perhaps TRBD1 (5 bases). Between the trimmed V and J ends, which lost 2 bases and 6 bases, there was a span of 8 bases. This CDR3 contains 13 residues. Looked up from germline, CDR1 is MNHEY and CDR2 is SMNVEV (reference sequence). The CDR3 nucleotides are TGTGCCAGCAGTTTAGGGGGTGGTCAGCCCCAGCATTTT. Translation: CASSLGGGQPQHF.

The chain is built from TRBV6-5 and TRBJ2-3, with D possibly matching TRBD2 (6 bases). The CDR3 totals 11 residues. CDR1 is MNHEY and CDR2 is SVGAGI in the germline V gene. V dropped 7 bases and J dropped 6 bases, with 8 bases sitting between them. The CDR3 loop is CASTRGDTQYF. The CDR3 nucleotides read TGTGCCAGCACCCGGGGGGATACGCAGTATTTT.

This clone has more than one count but fewer than ten. J is TRBJ2-7 and V is TRBV4-3; D is perhaps TRBD2 (7 bases). The V and J ends lost 1 base and 0 bases respectively, with 22 bases between them. Germline V CDR1 and CDR2: LGHNA, YSLEER. CDR3 length: 19 residues. The CDR3 loop reads CASSQGWCEGGGPSYEQYF. In DNA form, the CDR3 reads TGCGCCAGCAGCCAAGGGTGGTGCGAAGGGGGGGGGCCCTCCTACGAGCAGTACTTC.

The gene calls are TRBV6-5 and TRBJ2-1; D not certain. The CDR3 is 14 amino acids. V gave up 2 bases and J gave up 1 base, with 6 bases separating them. Germline V CDR1 and CDR2: MNHEY, SVGAGI. The CDR3 DNA sequence: TGTGCCAGCAGTTACGCAAATTCCTACAATGAGCAGTTCTTC. This translates into CASSYANSYNEQFF.